This T cell receptor beta chain was sequenced during a study of CD8+ T cells in alopecia areata. Study-wide background: Tofacitinib was taken orally by treated patients, and the dose was 5 to 10 mg twice daily.

Sequencing relied on a cDNA template that was reverse transcribed from extracted RNA. Only in-frame clones appear in the TCRdb table, and some are missing; sequencing was by immunoSEQ multiplex PCR. The profile shows approximately 190,000 clones, roughly 64% of them singletons. This CDR3 comprises 12 residues. CDR1 SNHLY and CDR2 FYNNEI come from the germline V gene. V dropped 6 bases and J dropped 0 bases, with 6 bases sitting between them. The treatment here: oral pan-JAK inhibitor, 5-10 mg twice daily. This chain connects TRBV2 to TRBJ2-7; no clear D gene. The input for sequencing was CD4+ T cells sorted from blood, taken at week 24, from a patient treated with tofacitinib. This TCR was recovered from a human donor with alopecia areata. The CDR3 loop reads CASRGRSYEQYF. In nucleotides, the CDR3 is TGTGCCAGCAGGGGCCGCTCCTACGAGCAGTACTTC.